What follows is one T cell receptor beta chain and its context. The antigen it binds to is not known. There are no base qualities to consult, and no much larger clone falls within one base. TCRbeta CDR3 regions were amplified from genomic DNA by means of the immunoSEQ Assay, a bias-controlled multiplex PCR. The study's own analysis went as follows. The number of nucleated cells in each sample was estimated from the amplification of reference gene primers within the assay. Sequence reads were collapsed and filtered to measure the absolute abundance of every unique TCRbeta CDR3 rearrangement. For each sample, productive Simpson clonality was calculated as the square root of Simpson's diversity index across productive rearrangements. TCRdb took over this immuneACCESS table, retaining in-frame rearrangements with V and J assigned. Such tables are incomplete; in checked studies, under half of the missing clones stem from an unresolved V gene, and the remainder is unexplained. V and J calls and clone size come straight from that table; D and trimming were deduced from the DNA. The sample yields 50,000 or so clones; roughly 84% were counted once. The ten top clones hold around 6.5% of the sample.

CDR3 length: 16 amino acids, cysteine to phenylalanine. Only the CDR3 DNA stays, 48 bases, in frame from base 1. V is cut back by 3 bases and J by 0 bases, with 5 bases in the junction unmatched. The germline V gene (reference sequence) gives CDR1 as SEHNR and CDR2 as FQNEAQ. The sample originates from a study of blood T cell repertoires in COVID-19 (dated by TCRdb to the early 2020s). With regard to the full study: Samples from collaborators originated in the United States, Italy and Spain and spanned both the acute and convalescent phases of COVID-19. A de-identified subject ID, COVID-19 status, age in years and sex were almost always included in the sample metadata. Deeply sampled blood TCRbeta repertoires from subjects exposed to, actively infected with, or recovered from COVID-19 were included in the dataset. The material from the prospective study consisted of cDNA or gDNA derived from T cells, B-cell-depleted T cells, or PBMCs. A freely available public database, intended as a resource for researchers studying the immune response to SARS-CoV-2, is where the repertoires were released. Where available, HLA class I and class II types were obtained from metadata supplied by the sample provider rather than from assay-based typing. The samples were drawn from the first 160 participants of the ongoing ImmuneRACE study and from under 1,500 subjects provided by 6 global collaborators. Points the paper makes about the study in general: Clinical and demographic metadata were provided uncurated, with the amount varying by source and participant.

Each collaborating institution followed its own protocols to collect whole blood in K2EDTA tubes. For TCRbeta analysis, collaborators shipped samples in one of three forms: frozen whole blood, isolated PBMCs, or DNA extracted from either of those sample types. Input material: peripheral blood. The sequence links TRBV7-9 to TRBJ1-3, with 7 bases matching TRBD1. The source of this sequence is a man aged 45 to 65 with active COVID-19. This receptor carries the CDR3 CASSFTGAPSGNTIYF. The DNA reads as follows: TGTGCCAGCAGCTTCACAGGGGCGCCCTCTGGAAACACCATATATTTT.